This T cell receptor beta chain comes out of a study of blood T cell repertoires in COVID-19. Looking at the study overall: From T cells, B-cell-depleted T cells, or PBMCs came the material, which was cDNA or gDNA.

In the source study's methods: Amplification of reference gene primers was used by the study to estimate nucleated cell counts. Libraries were prepared by immunoSEQ multiplex PCR; TCRdb keeps only in-frame clonotypes and omits some of them. The V and J calls and clone size are taken from that table; D and trimming were inferred from the DNA. The sample records approximately 99,000 clones, 60% to 85% being singletons. Germline values: CDR1 SGHRS, CDR2 YFSETQ. With 3 bases removed from V and 4 bases from J, the gap between germline ends came to 13 bases. CDR3 length: 14 residues. The sample consisted of peripheral blood. This clonotype was sampled from a woman older than 75 with active or convalescent COVID-19. This sequence joins TRBV5-1 and TRBJ1-1; D might be TRBD1 (6 bases). This CDR3 is CASSYVTGTTEAFF. Written as DNA, the CDR3 is TGCGCCAGCAGCTACGTAACAGGGACCACTGAAGCTTTCTTT.